Listed here are 30 T cell receptor beta chains from one sample, sequenced in a study of response to subunit inactivated influenza vaccine. TCRdb re-analysed the RT-PCR reads in MiXCR, keeping a single row per CDR3 protein. The table lists hundreds of thousands of distinct CDR3 sequences, roughly 13% of them singletons. The sequencing here drew on PBMCs from blood, taken more than 35 days after vaccination. These receptors all come from a man between 50 and 59 years old who received an inactivated influenza vaccine.

This clonotype was observed at least ten times. Its ends do not fully match the called genes, so a read error is possible. The chain combines TRBV12-3 or TRBV12-4 with TRBJ2-7; the match to TRBD1 covers 7 bases. The CDR3 sequence is 13 residues long. The CDR3 coding sequence is TGCGCCAGCAGCACAGGGACAGCCTACGAGCAGTACTTC. Protein: CASSTGTAYEQYF.

This rearrangement joins TRBV10-3 to TRBJ2-7, with TRBD1 matching over 9 bases. The CDR3 contains 15 residues. The germline CDR1 and CDR2 sequences are ENHRY and SYGVKD. The ends lost 7 bases at V and 0 bases at J; junction bases unmatched: 7. The DNA for the CDR3 is TGTGCCATCAATCCGGGACAGGGCTTCTCCTACGAGCAGTACTTC. The encoded protein is CAINPGQGFSYEQYF.

The V gene is TRBV6-5, the J gene TRBJ2-5, with 10 bases identical to TRBD2. Germline V lookup: CDR1 MNHEY, CDR2 SVGAGI. The CDR3 sequence is 16 residues long. Trimming cost V 2 bases and J 5 bases; bases outside gene matches: 8. The CDR3 DNA sequence: TGTGCCAGCAGTTACCCCCTTAATAGCGGGGGGGAGACCCAGTACTTC. Residues: CASSYPLNSGGETQYF.

This chain links TRBV29-1 with TRBJ2-7, with a tentative D call TRBD1 (6 bases). V was pared by 6 bases and J by 2 bases, with 11 bases between. This CDR3 has 12 amino acids. CDR1 is SQVTM, CDR2 ANQGSEA, per germline. CDR3 region: CSVRTETYEQYF. The CDR3 nucleotides read TGCAGCGTGAGGACAGAAACCTACGAGCAGTACTTC.

As for this clonotype: A read error may account for a junction end that differs from germline. This chain uses TRBV20-1 with TRBJ2-1; TRBD2 might be the D (6 bases). Germline CDR1 reads DFQATT; CDR2 reads SNEGSKA (reference sequence). The CDR3 is 16 amino acids. CDR3 region: CCARDLIGGSYNEQFF. The CDR3 region has the DNA TGCTGTGCTAGAGATCTGATCGGGGGTTCCTACAATGAGCAGTTCTTC.

This chain links TRBV28 with TRBJ2-7, with 8 bases that match TRBD1. With V trimmed by 5 bases and J by 4 bases, 7 bases remained unmatched. The CDR3 sequence is 14 residues long. Germline values: CDR1 MDHEN, CDR2 SYDVKM. This chain's CDR3 is CASSPYRQGYEQYF. The CDR3 DNA is TGTGCCAGCAGTCCCTACCGACAGGGGTACGAGCAGTACTTC.

This clonotype has only a few counts. The rearrangement uses TRBV10-3 and TRBJ2-1; D is uncertain. The CDR3 covers 13 residues. V lost 0 bases and J 8 bases, leaving 8 bases between the germline ends. Germline loops: CDR1 ENHRY, CDR2 SYGVKD. The CDR3 DNA reads TGTGCCATCAGTGAGTCGCCGCGAGATGAGCAGTTCTTC. Its translation is CAISESPRDEQFF.

The chain couples TRBV7-2 to TRBJ2-5, with TRBD1 matching over 7 bases. V gave up 6 bases and J gave up 5 bases; unmatched junction bases: 9. This CDR3 spans 14 amino acids. Germline lookup yields CDR1 SGHTA and CDR2 FQGNSA. CDR3: CASRATGVEETQYF. The CDR3 nucleotides are TGTGCCAGCAGAGCTACAGGGGTGGAGGAGACCCAGTACTTC.

This clonotype was counted once. The rearrangement uses TRBV20-1 and TRBJ2-3; either TRBD1 or TRBD2 may supply D (7 bases each). CDR3 length: 15 residues. Germline V gene sequence: CDR1 DFQATT, CDR2 SNEGSKA (reference sequence). Trimming took off 2 bases at V and 5 bases at J, with 17 bases between the two ends. CDR3 region: CSARPWEGAIDTQYF. The CDR3 region has the DNA TGCAGTGCTAGACCATGGGAGGGGGCAATAGATACGCAGTATTTT.

This clonotype has just a few counts. The J gene is TRBJ1-3, the V gene TRBV28, with D perhaps matching TRBD1 (5 bases). The ends were cut back, 4 bases at V and 0 bases at J, with 13 bases in the middle. The CDR3 has 16 amino acids. Looked up from germline, CDR1 is MDHEN and CDR2 is SYDVKM. For the CDR3, the DNA is TGTGCCAGCAGTTCCCCCTGGGGCGGCTCTGGAAACACCATATATTTT. Protein product: CASSSPWGGSGNTIYF.

At least ten counts were recorded for this clonotype. This chain links TRBV28 with TRBJ2-3; 9 nucleotides align to TRBD1. Trimming at V came to 2 bases and at J to 2 bases, leaving 8 bases not matched to a gene. Germline V gene lookup returns CDR1 MDHEN and CDR2 SYDVKM. There are 17 residues in the CDR3. The CDR3 loop reads CASSLATGGSLTDTQYF. CDR3 bases: TGTGCCAGCAGTTTAGCGACAGGGGGTTCCCTCACAGATACGCAGTATTTT. The complete variable domain, with remaining parts taken from reference TRBV28 and TRBJ2-3, reads DVKVTQSSRYLVKRTGEKVFLECVQDMDHENMFWYRQDPGLGLRLIYFSYDVKMKEKGDIPEGYSVSREKKERFSLILESASTNQTSMYLCASSLATGGSLTDTQYFGPGTRLTVL.

V is TRBV7-2 and J is TRBJ2-3; 13 nucleotides match TRBD2. The CDR3 loop spans 17 amino acids. Germline V gene data show CDR1 as SGHTA and CDR2 as FQGNSA. V lost 5 bases, J lost 6 bases, and 11 bases stayed unmatched. The CDR3 protein is CASSPPGLAGARDTQYF. The CDR3 DNA is TGTGCCAGCAGCCCCCCCGGACTAGCGGGAGCAAGGGATACGCAGTATTTT.

The V and J genes are TRBV24-1 and TRBJ2-1; D possibly corresponds to TRBD1 (5 bases). Trimming took 3 bases from V and 0 from J, leaving 11 bases between them. Germline-derived CDR1 and CDR2 are KGHDR and SFDVKD. The CDR3 contains 16 residues. The DNA of the CDR3 is TGTGCCACCAGTGATCACCTCACAGGCTCCTACAATGAGCAGTTCTTC. Its protein product is CATSDHLTGSYNEQFF.

Only a few counts were recorded for this clonotype. The rearrangement links TRBV12-3 or TRBV12-4 to TRBJ1-2; D gene unclear. This CDR3 comprises 14 residues. V lost 1 base to trimming and J lost 8 bases, with 14 bases between them. The CDR3 DNA reads as TGTGCCAGCAGTTTAGTCGAAGCCTCGAGAGGCTACACCTTC. This sequence encodes CASSLVEASRGYTF.

The chain uses TRBV12-3 or TRBV12-4 and TRBJ2-2; a possible D gene is TRBD1 (8 bases). V lost 5 bases to trimming and J lost 5 bases, with 18 bases between them. The CDR3 spans 16 residues. CDR3 loop: CASSPRDRGGTGELFF. CDR3 DNA sequence: TGTGCCAGCAGTCCCCGAGACAGGGGAGGGACCGGGGAGCTGTTTTTT.

The chain combines TRBV7-8 with TRBJ2-7; 8 nucleotides match TRBD1. The CDR3 has 15 residues. In germline, CDR1 is SGHVS, CDR2 FQNEAQ. The V gene end was trimmed by 2 bases and the J gene end by 2 bases; junction bases not matched to a gene: 5. The CDR3 sequence is CASSLNRGSPYEQYF. As DNA, the CDR3 is TGTGCCAGCAGCTTAAACAGGGGGAGTCCCTACGAGCAGTACTTC.

This clonotype was seen a few times. The chain combines TRBV27 with TRBJ2-1, with D hard to call. The CDR3 totals 13 residues. Trimming pared 2 bases from V and 7 bases from J, leaving 9 bases between. Germline V CDR1 and CDR2: MNHEY, SMNVEV (reference sequence). The chain's CDR3 is CASSLSLWNEQFF. DNA for the CDR3: TGTGCCAGCAGTTTAAGTCTTTGGAATGAGCAGTTCTTC.

This clonotype has more than one count but fewer than ten. This chain uses TRBV4-3 with TRBJ1-4; maybe TRBD1 (6 bases). CDR1 is LGHNA, CDR2 YSLEER, per germline. The V end was cut by 0 bases, the J end by 3 bases, with 11 bases between. The CDR3 is 16 amino acids. The CDR3 sequence is CASSQEWQGSNEKLFF. The CDR3, as DNA: TGCGCCAGCAGCCAAGAATGGCAGGGGTCTAATGAAAAACTGTTTTTT.

This clonotype was detected a few times. CDR3 loop: CASSQDRGEGEQFF. Here the CDR3 DNA reads TGTGCCAGCAGCCAAGATCGGGGGGAGGGTGAGCAGTTCTTC. The rearrangement joins TRBV4-2 to TRBJ2-1; TRBD2 matches 7 bases. Trimming cost V 0 bases and J 9 bases; bases outside gene matches: 5. The V gene's germline CDR1 is LGHNA and CDR2 YNFKEQ. The CDR3 totals 14 residues.

This rearrangement joins TRBV6-1 to TRBJ2-7; tentative D call: TRBD1 (6 bases). The germline V gene encodes CDR1 MNHNS and CDR2 SASEGT. There are 16 residues in the CDR3. The germline V and J ends were trimmed by 1 base and 0 bases, with 13 bases remaining between them. The DNA of the CDR3 is TGTGCCAGCAGTGAAGGGGGACACCTTATCTCCTACGAGCAGTACTTC. Translation gives CASSEGGHLISYEQYF.

V and J are TRBV10-2 and TRBJ2-2; no reliable D call. The germline V gene has CDR1 WSHSY and CDR2 SAAADI. V dropped 4 bases and J dropped 2 bases, with 11 bases sitting between them. This CDR3 region has 15 residues. CDR3 coding DNA: TGCGCCAGCAGTGGGAAGATTAGAAACACCGGGGAGCTGTTTTTT. Protein sequence: CASSGKIRNTGELFF.

The rearrangement links TRBV4-1 to TRBJ1-5; D gene uncertain. CDR3 length: 14 amino acids. CDR1 is MGHRA, CDR2 YSYEKL, per germline. Trimming stripped 3 bases from V and 2 bases from J, with 8 bases between. CDR3 in DNA: TGCGCCAGCAGCCAGGGATTGGGCAATCAGCCCCAGCATTTT. This translates into CASSQGLGNQPQHF.

This clonotype has ten or more counts. This chain uses TRBV24-1 with TRBJ2-1; 7 bases are a match to TRBD2. Germline values: CDR1 KGHDR, CDR2 SFDVKD. The CDR3 totals 17 residues. V trimming: 4 bases; J trimming: 4 bases; junction bases outside the gene matches: 12. CDR3 bases: TGTGCCACCAGTGACGCGGTCCTAGCGGACCCATACAATGAGCAGTTCTTC. Its translation is CATSDAVLADPYNEQFF.

This chain links TRBV29-1 with TRBJ1-1; 10 bases agree with TRBD1. The CDR3 is made up of 14 amino acids. J lost 6 bases, V lost 3 bases, and 7 bases had no gene match. Germline lookup yields CDR1 SQVTM and CDR2 ANQGSEA. In DNA form, the CDR3 reads TGCAGCGTTGAGGACAGGGGGGGTATCGCTGAAGCTTTCTTT. Translation: CSVEDRGGIAEAFF. Looking up the rest from reference TRBV29-1 and TRBJ1-1 gives the full variable domain: SAVISQKPSRDICQRGTSLTIQCQVDSQVTMMFWYRQQPGQSLTLIATANQGSEATYESGFVIDKFPISRPNLTFSTLTVSNMSPEDSSIYLCSVEDRGGIAEAFFGQGTRLTVV.

This clonotype was seen more than once but under ten times. The J gene is TRBJ2-2, the V gene TRBV20-1; D may be TRBD2 (7 bases). Trimming stripped 4 bases from V and 6 bases from J, with 15 bases between. This CDR3 has 14 amino acids. Germline CDR1 and CDR2: DFQATT and SNEGSKA (reference sequence). The DNA of the CDR3 is TGCAGTGCTACCGAGGGGGGGTTCGCCGGGGAGCTGTTTTTT. It is translated as CSATEGGFAGELFF.

There are many counts of this clonotype. V and J are TRBV29-1 and TRBJ2-4; 8 nucleotides line up with TRBD1. Per germline, CDR1 SQVTM and CDR2 ANQGSEA. There are 14 residues in the CDR3. V lost 5 bases and J lost 8; bases outside the gene matches: 11. This CDR3 reads CSVSQGARIDIQYF. In DNA form, the CDR3 reads TGCAGCGTTTCTCAGGGGGCGCGAATAGACATTCAGTACTTC.

The chain joins TRBV27 to TRBJ2-3; D tentatively reads TRBD1 or TRBD2 (5 bases each). This CDR3 contains 17 residues. Per germline, CDR1 MNHEY and CDR2 SMNVEV (reference sequence). Trimming took 3 bases from V and 1 from J, leaving 17 bases between them. The CDR3 protein is CASSFMGPAVGTDTQYF. The CDR3 nucleotides read TGTGCCAGCAGTTTTATGGGACCGGCGGTGGGCACAGATACGCAGTATTTT.

The chain recombines TRBV20-1 with TRBJ2-1; D not resolved. CDR3 length equals 10 residues. Trimming took 6 bases from V and 5 from J, leaving 5 bases between them. The germline V gene has CDR1 DFQATT and CDR2 SNEGSKA (reference sequence). CDR3 in amino acids: CSAGDNEQFF. CDR3 bases: TGCAGTGCCGGTGACAATGAGCAGTTCTTC.

This chain uses TRBV20-1 with TRBJ2-5; 7 bases are a match to TRBD2. Germline V gives CDR1 DFQATT, CDR2 SNEGSKA (reference sequence). CDR3 length: 15 residues. V was clipped by 3 bases and J by 7 bases; unmatched bases: 14. CDR3 coding DNA: TGCAGTGCTAGCCAAAGTGGGAGGGGTCAGTTGACCCAGTACTTC. Its translation is CSASQSGRGQLTQYF.

J is TRBJ2-5 and V is TRBV20-1; 7 bases map to TRBD1. Germline-derived CDR1 and CDR2 are DFQATT and SNEGSKA (reference sequence). This CDR3 has 13 amino acids. Trimming at V came to 6 bases and at J to 9 bases, leaving 13 bases not matched to a gene. The CDR3 reads CSAGPGTVIAQYF. The CDR3, as DNA: TGCAGTGCCGGACCCGGGACAGTTATCGCCCAGTACTTC.